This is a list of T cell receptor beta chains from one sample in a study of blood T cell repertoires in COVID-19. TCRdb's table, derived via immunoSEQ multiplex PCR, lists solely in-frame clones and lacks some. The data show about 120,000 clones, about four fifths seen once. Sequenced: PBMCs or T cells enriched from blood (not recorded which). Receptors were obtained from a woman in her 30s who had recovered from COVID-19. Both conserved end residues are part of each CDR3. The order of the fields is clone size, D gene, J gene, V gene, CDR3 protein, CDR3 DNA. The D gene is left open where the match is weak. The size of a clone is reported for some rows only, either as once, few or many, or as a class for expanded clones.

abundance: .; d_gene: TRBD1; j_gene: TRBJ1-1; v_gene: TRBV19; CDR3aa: CASSTGTENTEAFF; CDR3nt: TGTGCCAGTAGTACCGGGACAGAGAACACTGAAGCTTTCTTT
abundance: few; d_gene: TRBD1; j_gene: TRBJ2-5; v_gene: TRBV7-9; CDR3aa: CASSSRQGQETQYF; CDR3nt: TGTGCCAGCAGCTCCCGACAGGGACAAGAGACCCAGTACTTC
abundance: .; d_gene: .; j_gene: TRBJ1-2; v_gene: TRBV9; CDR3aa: CASSVGGSYGYTF; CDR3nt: TGTGCCAGCAGCGTAGGTGGCAGCTATGGCTACACCTTC
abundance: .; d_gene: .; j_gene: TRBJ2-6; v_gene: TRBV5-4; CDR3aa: CASSEGGQSGANVLTF; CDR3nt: TGTGCCAGCAGCGAAGGAGGACAGTCTGGGGCCAACGTCCTGACTTTC
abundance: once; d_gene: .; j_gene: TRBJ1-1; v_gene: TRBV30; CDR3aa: CAWRNTGGNTEAFF; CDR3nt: TGTGCCTGGAGGAATACAGGTGGTAACACTGAAGCTTTCTTT
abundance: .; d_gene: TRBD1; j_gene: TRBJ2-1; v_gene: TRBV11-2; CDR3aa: CASSLGDRQHNEQFF; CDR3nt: TGTGCCAGCAGCTTAGGGGACAGGCAACATAATGAGCAGTTCTTC
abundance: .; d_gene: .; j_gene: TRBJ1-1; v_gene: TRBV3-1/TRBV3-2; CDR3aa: CASSQEAGCFTEAFF; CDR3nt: TGTGCCAGCAGCCAAGAGGCGGGGTGTTTCACTGAAGCTTTCTTT
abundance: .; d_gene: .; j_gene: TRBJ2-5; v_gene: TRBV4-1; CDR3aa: CASSQDSVGAETQYF; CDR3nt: TGCGCCAGCAGCCAAGACTCGGTGGGAGCAGAGACCCAGTACTTC
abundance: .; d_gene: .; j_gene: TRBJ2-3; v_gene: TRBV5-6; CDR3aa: CASSFQGLTSYTDTQYF; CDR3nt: TGTGCCAGCAGCTTCCAGGGACTTACCTCATACACAGATACGCAGTATTTT
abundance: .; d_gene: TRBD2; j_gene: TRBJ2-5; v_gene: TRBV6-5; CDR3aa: CASRTSGRGETQYF; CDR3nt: TGTGCCAGCAGGACTAGCGGGAGGGGAGAGACCCAGTACTTC
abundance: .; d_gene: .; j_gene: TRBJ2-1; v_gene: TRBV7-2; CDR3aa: CASMLARSSYNEQFF; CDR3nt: TGTGCCAGCATGCTAGCGAGGAGCTCCTACAATGAGCAGTTCTTC
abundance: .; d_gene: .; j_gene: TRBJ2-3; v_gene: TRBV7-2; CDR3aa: CASSLSRGHTDTQYF; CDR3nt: TGTGCCAGCAGCTTGTCCAGGGGTCACACAGATACGCAGTATTTT
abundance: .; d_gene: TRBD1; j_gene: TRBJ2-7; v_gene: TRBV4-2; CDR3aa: CASSQGWGDGTGGFDEQYF; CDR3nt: TGTGCCAGCAGCCAAGGTTGGGGAGACGGGACAGGGGGATTCGACGAGCAGTACTTC
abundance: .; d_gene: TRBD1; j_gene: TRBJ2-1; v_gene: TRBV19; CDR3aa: CASSMDRGFYNEQFF; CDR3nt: TGTGCCAGTAGTATGGACAGGGGTTTTTACAATGAGCAGTTCTTC
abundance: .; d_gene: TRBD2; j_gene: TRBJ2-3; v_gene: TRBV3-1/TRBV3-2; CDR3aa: CASSPRTSGSTDTQYF; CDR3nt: TGTGCCAGCAGCCCCCGGACTAGCGGTAGCACAGATACGCAGTATTTT